The present T cell receptor (beta chain) was sequenced within a study of blood T cell repertoires in COVID-19. Across the study: COVID-19 samples, acute and convalescent, were from the United States, Italy and Spain. Sources were T cells, B-cell-depleted T cells, or PBMCs; the material itself was cDNA or gDNA.

V lost 8 bases and J lost 8; bases outside the gene matches: 17. The V gene's germline CDR1 is MNHEY and CDR2 SMNVEV (reference sequence). This CDR3 spans 16 amino acids. Original handling: Using reference gene primer amplification, nucleated cell counts were estimated. Profiling relied on immunoSEQ multiplex PCR, and the TCRdb table lists in-frame clones only, not all of them. V and J calls and clone size are given by that table; D and trimming were obtained from the DNA. Here the sample spans about 68,000 clones, approximately 92% being singletons. The TCR comes from a human donor in a cohort sampled during active COVID-19. This chain joins TRBV27 and TRBJ2-3; 9 bases are a match to TRBD1. Sequenced material: peripheral blood. This CDR3 reads CASARELGQGSGTQYF. Here the CDR3 DNA reads TGTGCCAGCGCCCGAGAGCTGGGACAGGGATCAGGTACGCAGTATTTT.